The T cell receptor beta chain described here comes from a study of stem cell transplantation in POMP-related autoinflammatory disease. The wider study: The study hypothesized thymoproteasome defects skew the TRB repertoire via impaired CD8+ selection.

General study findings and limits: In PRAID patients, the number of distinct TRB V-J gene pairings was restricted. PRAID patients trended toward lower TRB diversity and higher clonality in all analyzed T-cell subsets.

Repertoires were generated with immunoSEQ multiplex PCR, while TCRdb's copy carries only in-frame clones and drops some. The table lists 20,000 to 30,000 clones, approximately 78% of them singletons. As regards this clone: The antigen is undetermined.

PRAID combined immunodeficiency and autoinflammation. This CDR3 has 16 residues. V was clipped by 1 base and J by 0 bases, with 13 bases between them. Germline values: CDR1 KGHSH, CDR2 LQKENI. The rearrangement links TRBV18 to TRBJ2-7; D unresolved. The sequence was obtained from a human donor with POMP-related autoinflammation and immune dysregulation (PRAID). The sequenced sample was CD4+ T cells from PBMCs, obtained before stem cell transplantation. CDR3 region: CASSPRSLGPSYEQYF. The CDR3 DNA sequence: TGTGCCAGCTCACCACGATCATTGGGTCCCTCCTACGAGCAGTACTTC.